This T cell receptor beta chain was observed in a study of cytomegalovirus exposure and HLA in healthy donors. Deletions cut 1 base from V and 9 bases from J, with 11 bases between. Germline CDR1 SGHTS, CDR2 YDEGEE. This CDR3 spans 13 amino acids. For this clone: Its antigen is as yet unknown.

A multiplex PCR was run with 60 Vbeta primers and 13 Jbeta primers. TCRdb keeps only in-frame clones here, not all; method: immunoSEQ multiplex PCR. The repertoire holds approximately 120,000 clones, about 86% seen once, with 2.2% in the top ten. Findings and caveats of the study: When analyzed later, a missense DCLRE1C variant was found to be linked to TCR beta V- and J-gene trimming. Testing in vitro showed a few CMV-associated chains specific for CMV antigens. Apart from CMV serostatus, no immune exposure information was available. The authors assumed roughly uniform sequencing depth across donors for presence/absence analyses.

The sequence was collected from a woman aged 25 to 39 in good health and CMV-seronegative. The sample taken for sequencing was PBMCs. The chain couples TRBV5-8 to TRBJ2-1, with D tentatively TRBD2 (5 bases). The CDR3 coding sequence is TGTGCCAGCAGCTTGCCGGGAAGGGTTGAGCAGTTCTTC. This translates into CASSLPGRVEQFF. Combining the CDR3 with reference TRBV5-8 and TRBJ2-1 gives the whole variable domain EAGVTQSPTHLIKTRGQQATLRCSPISGHTSVYWYQQALGLGLQFLLWYDEGEERNRGNFPPRFSGRQFPNYSSELNVNALELEDSALYLCASSLPGRVEQFFGPGTRLTVL.